These T cell receptor beta chains were read from a single sample in a study of CD8 T cells in Susac syndrome. MiXCR, run by TCRdb on the immunoSEQ multiplex PCR reads, gives a single entry per CDR3 protein. In the table there are 150,000 to 200,000 distinct CDR3 sequences, approximately 93% of which are singletons. Sequenced: CD4+ T cells from PBMCs. The origin of the receptors is a human donor with multiple sclerosis. Both conserved end residues are part of each CDR3. Fields, in order: J gene, clone size, D gene, V gene, CDR3 protein, CDR3 DNA. D genes are given only for firm matches. Not every row has a clone size; where given, it reads once, few, many or a size class.

J: TRBJ1-5; size: .; D: .; V: TRBV5-1; CDR3: CASSEGLNQPQHF; DNA: TGCGCCAGCAGCGAGGGCCTGAATCAGCCCCAGCATTTT
J: TRBJ2-3; size: .; D: .; V: TRBV6-1; CDR3: CASRPGTYLSHTDTQYF; DNA: TGTGCCAGCAGGCCCGGGACATACCTCTCTCACACAGATACGCAGTATTTT
J: TRBJ2-7; size: .; D: .; V: TRBV15; CDR3: CATSGPNEQYF; DNA: TGTGCCACCAGCGGCCCGAACGAGCAGTACTTC
J: TRBJ2-5; size: .; D: TRBD2; V: TRBV12-3/TRBV12-4; CDR3: CASSSAGVETQYF; DNA: TGTGCCAGCAGTTCAGCGGGAGTGGAGACCCAGTACTTC
J: TRBJ2-5; size: .; D: .; V: TRBV20-1; CDR3: CSAGGSEETQYF; DNA: TGCAGTGCTGGGGGGAGTGAGGAGACCCAGTACTTC
J: TRBJ2-6; size: .; D: .; V: TRBV19; CDR3: CASLKQGWANVLTF; DNA: TGTGCCAGTCTAAAACAGGGCTGGGCCAACGTCCTGACTTTC
J: TRBJ2-2; size: .; D: .; V: TRBV18; CDR3: CASSPLVVGSTGELFF; DNA: TGTGCCAGCTCTCCGCTCGTTGTGGGTTCCACCGGGGAGCTGTTTTTT
J: TRBJ2-3; size: .; D: .; V: TRBV29-1; CDR3: CSVEPWTVSDTQYF; DNA: TGCAGCGTTGAACCTTGGACAGTATCAGATACGCAGTATTTT
J: TRBJ1-1; size: few; D: TRBD1; V: TRBV29-1; CDR3: CSVTGQGAVEAFF; DNA: TGCAGCGTGACGGGACAGGGGGCAGTTGAAGCTTTCTTT
J: TRBJ1-5; size: once; D: .; V: TRBV6-5; CDR3: CASSYSRQGSQPQHF; DNA: TGTGCCAGCAGTTACTCGCGGCAGGGCAGCCAGCCCCAGCATTTT
J: TRBJ2-3; size: .; D: .; V: TRBV5-6; CDR3: CASSPQPGDTQYF; DNA: TGTGCCAGCAGCCCCCAACCTGGGGATACGCAGTATTTT
J: TRBJ2-1; size: .; D: TRBD2; V: TRBV3-1; CDR3: CASSQGHPSGYNEQFF; DNA: TGTGCCAGCAGCCAAGGGCACCCTAGCGGCTACAATGAGCAGTTCTTC
J: TRBJ2-7; size: .; D: .; V: TRBV7-8; CDR3: CASSSGWLALGEQYF; DNA: TGTGCCAGCAGCTCCGGATGGCTCGCCCTTGGTGAGCAGTACTTC
J: TRBJ2-2; size: .; D: TRBD2; V: TRBV24-1; CDR3: CATSPEAGYTGELFF; DNA: TGTGCCACCAGTCCAGAAGCGGGGTACACCGGGGAGCTGTTTTTT
J: TRBJ2-7; size: .; D: .; V: TRBV7-9; CDR3: CAKNRASSAYEQYF; DNA: TGTGCCAAAAACCGGGCCTCCTCGGCCTACGAGCAGTACTTC
J: TRBJ2-5; size: .; D: TRBD2; V: TRBV2; CDR3: CASRREANQETQYF; DNA: TGTGCCAGCAGACGGGAGGCTAACCAAGAGACCCAGTACTTC
J: TRBJ2-2; size: .; D: .; V: TRBV3-1; CDR3: CASSRGHLFGELFF; DNA: TGTGCCAGCAGCAGGGGACACCTTTTCGGGGAGCTGTTTTTT
J: TRBJ2-4; size: .; D: TRBD2; V: TRBV7-2; CDR3: CASSHRLAEVVDKNIQYF; DNA: TGTGCCAGCAGCCATAGACTAGCGGAGGTAGTGGACAAAAACATTCAGTACTTC
J: TRBJ1-2; size: .; D: TRBD1; V: TRBV6-5; CDR3: CASSGRTGWDGYTF; DNA: TGTGCCAGCAGCGGACGGACAGGGTGGGATGGCTACACCTTC
J: TRBJ2-1; size: .; D: TRBD2; V: TRBV12-3/TRBV12-4; CDR3: CASSSHTSGGLIF; DNA: TGTGCCAGCAGTTCCCATACTAGCGGGGGGTTAATCTTC
J: TRBJ2-4; size: .; D: .; V: TRBV6-1; CDR3: CASSEQVAKNIQYF; DNA: TGTGCCAGCAGTGAACAGGTAGCCAAAAACATTCAGTACTTC
J: TRBJ2-1; size: .; D: .; V: TRBV28; CDR3: CASKPQGLLRDEQFF; DNA: TGTGCCAGCAAGCCCCAGGGACTTCTACGGGATGAGCAGTTCTTC
J: TRBJ2-3; size: .; D: TRBD2; V: TRBV20-1; CDR3: CSARDWGTSGADTQYF; DNA: TGCAGTGCTAGAGACTGGGGGACTAGCGGAGCAGATACGCAGTATTTT
J: TRBJ2-7; size: .; D: TRBD2; V: TRBV10-3; CDR3: CAINLAGTSEQYF; DNA: TGTGCCATCAATCTGGCAGGGACTAGCGAGCAGTACTTC
J: TRBJ2-3; size: .; D: TRBD2; V: TRBV20-1; CDR3: CSAGAGGPKDTQYF; DNA: TGCAGTGCTGGAGCGGGAGGGCCGAAAGATACGCAGTATTTT
J: TRBJ1-5; size: .; D: TRBD1; V: TRBV19; CDR3: CATGQGGNQPQHF; DNA: TGTGCCACAGGACAGGGCGGCAATCAGCCCCAGCATTTT
J: TRBJ2-7; size: .; D: TRBD1; V: TRBV7-2; CDR3: CASSPRQGSHEQYF; DNA: TGTGCCAGCAGCCCACGACAGGGGAGCCACGAGCAGTACTTC
J: TRBJ1-1; size: .; D: .; V: TRBV5-6; CDR3: CASSDLRTEAFF; DNA: TGTGCCAGCAGCGACCTACGCACTGAAGCTTTCTTT
J: TRBJ2-5; size: .; D: .; V: TRBV7-9; CDR3: CASSLGFTGLYQETQYF; DNA: TGTGCCAGCAGCTTAGGGTTCACAGGACTGTACCAAGAGACCCAGTACTTC
J: TRBJ2-3; size: .; D: .; V: TRBV5-1; CDR3: CASRPQGPSTDTQYF; DNA: TGCGCCAGCAGACCCCAGGGCCCCAGCACAGATACGCAGTATTTT
J: TRBJ2-4; size: .; D: .; V: TRBV28; CDR3: CASSSGEVAKNIQYF; DNA: TGTGCCAGCAGTTCAGGAGAGGTAGCCAAAAACATTCAGTACTTC
J: TRBJ2-7; size: once; D: .; V: TRBV20-1; CDR3: CSARRRGWEQYF; DNA: TGCAGTGCTAGAAGGCGAGGGTGGGAGCAGTACTTC
J: TRBJ1-1; size: .; D: .; V: TRBV30; CDR3: CAWKLDTEAFF; DNA: TGTGCCTGGAAGTTGGACACTGAAGCTTTCTTT
J: TRBJ2-7; size: .; D: TRBD2; V: TRBV20-1; CDR3: CSALAGGFEQYF; DNA: TGCAGTGCGCTTGCGGGAGGGTTCGAGCAGTACTTC
J: TRBJ2-5; size: .; D: .; V: TRBV20-1; CDR3: CSATTGVGETQYF; DNA: TGCAGTGCAACGACTGGGGTGGGAGAGACCCAGTACTTC
J: TRBJ2-1; size: .; D: TRBD2; V: TRBV6-5; CDR3: CASSSSSGWDNEQFF; DNA: TGTGCCAGCAGTTCGAGTAGCGGGTGGGACAATGAGCAGTTCTTC
J: TRBJ2-1; size: .; D: .; V: TRBV5-1; CDR3: CASSLEGTLYNEQFF; DNA: TGCGCCAGCAGCTTGGAGGGGACACTTTACAATGAGCAGTTCTTC
J: TRBJ2-5; size: .; D: TRBD2; V: TRBV28; CDR3: CASSSSGLAGAGETQYF; DNA: TGTGCCAGCAGTTCCTCCGGACTAGCGGGAGCGGGAGAGACCCAGTACTTC
J: TRBJ1-1; size: .; D: TRBD1; V: TRBV5-1; CDR3: CASSSQGQGTEAFF; DNA: TGCGCCAGCAGCTCCCAAGGACAGGGCACTGAAGCTTTCTTT
J: TRBJ2-1; size: .; D: TRBD1; V: TRBV28; CDR3: CASSSYYSGTGPSEQFF; DNA: TGTGCCAGCAGTTCATACTACTCCGGGACAGGGCCTAGTGAGCAGTTCTTC
J: TRBJ1-5; size: .; D: .; V: TRBV11-2; CDR3: CASSLDQGASNQPQHF; DNA: TGTGCCAGCAGCTTAGATCAAGGGGCGAGCAATCAGCCCCAGCATTTT
J: TRBJ1-5; size: .; D: TRBD1; V: TRBV19; CDR3: CASSRPGQVNQPQHF; DNA: TGTGCCAGTAGCCGCCCGGGACAGGTCAATCAGCCCCAGCATTTT
J: TRBJ1-2; size: .; D: .; V: TRBV28; CDR3: CASSFGVYGYTF; DNA: TGTGCCAGCAGTTTTGGGGTCTATGGCTACACCTTC
J: TRBJ2-2; size: .; D: .; V: TRBV18; CDR3: CASSPQQTTNTGELFF; DNA: TGTGCCAGCTCACCACAACAGACTACGAACACCGGGGAGCTGTTTTTT
J: TRBJ1-4; size: .; D: .; V: TRBV18; CDR3: CASSEGATNEKLFF; DNA: TGTGCCAGCTCGGAGGGGGCAACTAATGAAAAACTGTTTTTT
J: TRBJ1-5; size: .; D: .; V: TRBV12-3/TRBV12-4; CDR3: CASTGDSQPQHF; DNA: TGTGCCAGCACCGGGGATAGTCAGCCCCAGCATTTT
J: TRBJ2-1; size: .; D: TRBD1; V: TRBV19; CDR3: CASSMDRGLHNEQFF; DNA: TGTGCCAGTAGTATGGACAGGGGTTTACACAATGAGCAGTTCTTC
J: TRBJ1-5; size: .; D: .; V: TRBV6-5; CDR3: CASSAAGMGNQPQHF; DNA: TGTGCCAGCAGTGCGGCCGGGATGGGCAATCAGCCCCAGCATTTT
J: TRBJ1-1; size: .; D: TRBD1; V: TRBV5-1; CDR3: CASSISGTAEAFF; DNA: TGCGCCAGCAGCATTTCCGGGACAGCAGAAGCTTTCTTT
J: TRBJ2-1; size: .; D: .; V: TRBV30; CDR3: CAWSLGGEQFF; DNA: TGTGCCTGGAGTCTGGGGGGTGAGCAGTTCTTC
J: TRBJ2-5; size: .; D: TRBD2; V: TRBV25-1; CDR3: CASSSRGRGYETQYF; DNA: TGTGCCAGCAGTTCACGCGGGAGGGGATATGAGACCCAGTACTTC
J: TRBJ2-5; size: .; D: .; V: TRBV23-1; CDR3: CASSQSWIAEETQYF; DNA: TGCGCCAGCAGTCAATCTTGGATAGCGGAAGAGACCCAGTACTTC